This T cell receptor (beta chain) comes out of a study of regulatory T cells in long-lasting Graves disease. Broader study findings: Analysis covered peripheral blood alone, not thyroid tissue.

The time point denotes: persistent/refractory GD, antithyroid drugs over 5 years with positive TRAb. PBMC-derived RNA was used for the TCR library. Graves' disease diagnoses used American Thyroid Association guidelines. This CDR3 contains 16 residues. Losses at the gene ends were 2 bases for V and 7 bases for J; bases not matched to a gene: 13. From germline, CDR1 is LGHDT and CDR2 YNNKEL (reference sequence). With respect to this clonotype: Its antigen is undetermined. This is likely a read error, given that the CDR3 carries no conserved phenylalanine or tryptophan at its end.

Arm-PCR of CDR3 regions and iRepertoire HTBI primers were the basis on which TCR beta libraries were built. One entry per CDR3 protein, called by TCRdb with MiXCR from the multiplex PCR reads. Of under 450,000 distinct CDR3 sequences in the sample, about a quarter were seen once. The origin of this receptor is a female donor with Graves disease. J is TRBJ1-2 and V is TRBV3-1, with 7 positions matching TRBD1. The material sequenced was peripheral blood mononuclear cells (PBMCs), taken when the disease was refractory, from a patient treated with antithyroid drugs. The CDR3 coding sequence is TGTGCCAGCAGCCAATTTAGACGACAGGGCGCAAGTGGCTACACCCTC. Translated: CASSQFRRQGASGYTL.